This paragraph covers one TCR beta chain sequence. These data originate in a study of PD-1 blockade in classical Hodgkin lymphoma. All patients experienced relapse after autologous stem cell transplantation, and brentuximab vedotin exposure was variable. The CDR3 is made up of 14 amino acids. Trimming took off 4 bases at V and 1 base at J, with 11 bases between the two ends. Germline CDR1 and CDR2: SGHRS and YFSETQ. The method was immunoSEQ multiplex PCR; TCRdb's version includes in-frame clones alone and lacks a portion of them. The table records tens of thousands of clones, over 55% of them present only once.

The chain recombines TRBV5-1 with TRBJ1-1; D possibly corresponds to TRBD1 (6 bases). The material was peripheral blood mononuclear cells (PBMCs), obtained at baseline. This TCR came from a human donor with classical Hodgkin lymphoma. CDR3 residues: CASSPRGANTEAFF. CDR3 nucleotide sequence: TGCGCCAGCAGCCCCAGGGGCGCGAACACTGAAGCTTTCTTT.